This TCR beta chain was documented in a study of cytomegalovirus exposure and HLA in healthy donors. Study-level points and caveats: Most of the CMV-associated TCR beta chains (in a later analysis) appeared to be HLA-restricted.

About this clone itself: What it recognizes is unknown.

Germline V gene sequence: CDR1 PRHDT, CDR2 FYEKMQ (reference sequence). V lost 0 bases to trimming and J lost 3 bases, with 11 bases between them. The CDR3 contains 15 residues. PCR primers comprised 60 Vbeta and 13 Jbeta primers. Assay used: immunoSEQ multiplex PCR; TCRdb lists only in-frame clones, some missing. This repertoire includes about 64,000 clones. Sequencing input: PBMCs. The clonotype originates from a woman aged 18-30 years in good health and CMV-seronegative. The chain employs TRBV13 and TRBJ1-1; D ambiguous. The CDR3 is CASSLGAGKYTEAFF. The CDR3 DNA is TGTGCCAGCAGCTTAGGAGCAGGAAAATACACTGAAGCTTTCTTT.